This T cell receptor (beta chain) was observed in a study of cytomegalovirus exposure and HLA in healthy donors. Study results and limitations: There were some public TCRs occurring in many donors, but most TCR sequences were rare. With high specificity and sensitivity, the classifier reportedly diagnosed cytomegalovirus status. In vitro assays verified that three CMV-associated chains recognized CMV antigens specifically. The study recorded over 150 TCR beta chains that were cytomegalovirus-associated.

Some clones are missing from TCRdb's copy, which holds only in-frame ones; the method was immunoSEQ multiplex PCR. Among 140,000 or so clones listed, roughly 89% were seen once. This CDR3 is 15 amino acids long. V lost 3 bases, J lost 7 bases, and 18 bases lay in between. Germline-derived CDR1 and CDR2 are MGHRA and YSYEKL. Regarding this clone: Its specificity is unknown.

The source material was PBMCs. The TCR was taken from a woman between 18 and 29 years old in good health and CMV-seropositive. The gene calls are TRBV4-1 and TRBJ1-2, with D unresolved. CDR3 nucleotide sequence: TGCGCCAGCAGCCAGACTCGGGGAGCGGTGTCTGGCTACACCTTC. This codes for CASSQTRGAVSGYTF.